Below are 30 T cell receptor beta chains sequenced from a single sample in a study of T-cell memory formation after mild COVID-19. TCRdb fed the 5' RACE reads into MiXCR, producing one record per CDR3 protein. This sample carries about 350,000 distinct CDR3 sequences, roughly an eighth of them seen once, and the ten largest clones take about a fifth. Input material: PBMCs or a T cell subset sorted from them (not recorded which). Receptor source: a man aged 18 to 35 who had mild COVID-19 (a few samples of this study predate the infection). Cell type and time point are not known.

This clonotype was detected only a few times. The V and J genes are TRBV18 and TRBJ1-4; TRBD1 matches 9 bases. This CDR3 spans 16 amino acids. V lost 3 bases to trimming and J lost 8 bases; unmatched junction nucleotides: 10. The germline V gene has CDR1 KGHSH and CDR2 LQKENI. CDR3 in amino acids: CASSPGGGQGVEKLFF. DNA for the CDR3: TGTGCCAGCTCACCGGGCGGGGGACAGGGAGTCGAAAAACTGTTTTTT.

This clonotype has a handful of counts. The CDR3 reads CASSRDQGRSDTQYF. The CDR3 DNA sequence: TGCGCCAGCAGCCGGGACCAAGGCAGATCAGATACGCAGTATTTT. The chain has TRBV5-1 and TRBJ2-3; D is perhaps TRBD1 or TRBD2 (5 bases each). This CDR3 region has 15 residues. Germline CDR1 SGHRS, CDR2 YFSETQ. Trimming took 4 bases from V and 4 from J, leaving 16 bases between them.

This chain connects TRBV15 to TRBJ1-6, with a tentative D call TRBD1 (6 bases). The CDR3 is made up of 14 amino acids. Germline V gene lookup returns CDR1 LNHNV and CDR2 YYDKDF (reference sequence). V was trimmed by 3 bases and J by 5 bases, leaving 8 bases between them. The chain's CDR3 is CATSRDSDNSPLHF. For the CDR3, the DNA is TGTGCCACCAGCAGGGACAGCGATAATTCACCCCTCCACTTT. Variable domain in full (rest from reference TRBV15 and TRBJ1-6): DAMVIQNPRYQVTQFGKPVTLSCSQTLNHNVMYWYQQKSSQAPKLLFHYYDKDFNNEADTPDNFQSRRPNTSFCFLDIRSPGLGDTAMYLCATSRDSDNSPLHFGNGTRLTVT.

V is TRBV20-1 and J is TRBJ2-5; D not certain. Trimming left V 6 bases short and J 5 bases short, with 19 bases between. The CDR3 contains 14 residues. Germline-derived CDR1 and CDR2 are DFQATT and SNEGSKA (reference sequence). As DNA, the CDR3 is TGCAGTGCCCGCCAGCTCCTCGGATGGGAGACCCAGTACTTC. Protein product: CSARQLLGWETQYF.

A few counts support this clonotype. Here the CDR3 DNA reads TGTGCCAGCAGTCCCGGCCGCCATTCACCCCTCCACTTT. This encodes CASSPGRHSPLHF. The J gene is TRBJ1-6, the V gene TRBV12-3 or TRBV12-4; D is ambiguous. The CDR3 loop spans 13 amino acids. The V and J ends lost 5 bases and 8 bases respectively, with 10 bases between them.

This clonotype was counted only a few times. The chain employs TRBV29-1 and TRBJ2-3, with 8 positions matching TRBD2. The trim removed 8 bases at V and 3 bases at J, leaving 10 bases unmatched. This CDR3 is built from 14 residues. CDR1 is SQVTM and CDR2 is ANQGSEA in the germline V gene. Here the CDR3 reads CSTKRAGGTDTQYF. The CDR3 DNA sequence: TGCAGCACTAAGAGGGCGGGGGGTACAGATACGCAGTATTTT.

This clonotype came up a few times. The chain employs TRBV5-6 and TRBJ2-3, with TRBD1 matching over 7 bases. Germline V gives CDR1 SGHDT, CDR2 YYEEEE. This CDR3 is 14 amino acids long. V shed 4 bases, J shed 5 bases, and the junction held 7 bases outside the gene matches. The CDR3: CASSLYRGKDTQYF. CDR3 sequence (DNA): TGTGCCAGCAGCCTCTACAGGGGAAAAGATACGCAGTATTTT.

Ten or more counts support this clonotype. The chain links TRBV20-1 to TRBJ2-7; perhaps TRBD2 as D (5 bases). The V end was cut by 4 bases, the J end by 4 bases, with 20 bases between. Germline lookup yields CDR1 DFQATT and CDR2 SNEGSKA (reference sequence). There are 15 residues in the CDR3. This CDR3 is CSANKEGLRTYEQYV. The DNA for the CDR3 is TGCAGTGCTAACAAAGAGGGCCTCCGTACGTACGAGCAGTACGTC.

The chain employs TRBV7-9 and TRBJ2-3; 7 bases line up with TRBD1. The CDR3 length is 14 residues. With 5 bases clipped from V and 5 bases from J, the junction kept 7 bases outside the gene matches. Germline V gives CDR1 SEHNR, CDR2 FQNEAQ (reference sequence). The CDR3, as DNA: TGTGCCAGCAGCCCAGACAGGGAAAGAGATACGCAGTATTTT. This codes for CASSPDRERDTQYF.

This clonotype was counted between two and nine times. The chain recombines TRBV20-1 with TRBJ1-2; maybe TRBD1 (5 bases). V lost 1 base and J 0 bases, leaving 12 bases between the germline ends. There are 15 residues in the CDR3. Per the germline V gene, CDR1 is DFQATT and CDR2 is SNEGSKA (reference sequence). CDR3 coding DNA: TGCAGTGCTAGAGTATCGGGGGTAGCTAACTATGGCTACACCTTC. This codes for CSARVSGVANYGYTF.

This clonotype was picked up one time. The CDR3 DNA is TGTGCCAGCAGTCCGGGGCCCGAGACTAGCTCGTGGGCTGAGCAGTTCTTC. It encodes CASSPGPETSSWAEQFF. The chain links TRBV12-3 or TRBV12-4 to TRBJ2-1, with 7 bases identical to TRBD2. V gave up 5 bases and J gave up 9 bases; unmatched junction bases: 19. The CDR3 spans 17 residues.

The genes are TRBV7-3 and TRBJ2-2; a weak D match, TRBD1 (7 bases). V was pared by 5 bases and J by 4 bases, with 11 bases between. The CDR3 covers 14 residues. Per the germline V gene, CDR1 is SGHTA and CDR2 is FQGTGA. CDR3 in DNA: TGTGCCAGCAGCGCGGGACAGAGCACCGGGGAGCTGTTTTTT. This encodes CASSAGQSTGELFF.

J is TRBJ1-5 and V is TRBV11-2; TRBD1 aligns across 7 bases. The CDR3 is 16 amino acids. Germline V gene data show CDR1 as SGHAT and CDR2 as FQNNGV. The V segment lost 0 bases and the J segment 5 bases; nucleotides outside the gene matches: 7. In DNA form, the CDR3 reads TGTGCCAGCAGCTTAGAAAAGGGGGCCAAGCATCAGCCCCAGCATTTT. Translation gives CASSLEKGAKHQPQHF.

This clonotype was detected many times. CDR3 loop: CASSSGWDEQYV. CDR3 bases: TGTGCCAGCAGTTCTGGGTGGGACGAGCAGTACGTC. The chain combines TRBV28 with TRBJ2-7; D not certain. CDR1 MDHEN and CDR2 SYDVKM come from the germline V gene. The length of the CDR3 is 12 residues. V lost 4 bases, J lost 5 bases, and 9 bases lay in between.

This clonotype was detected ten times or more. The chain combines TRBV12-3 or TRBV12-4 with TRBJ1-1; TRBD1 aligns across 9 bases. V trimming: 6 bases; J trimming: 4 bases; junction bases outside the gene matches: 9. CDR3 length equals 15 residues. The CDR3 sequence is CASSYRTGAGTEAFF. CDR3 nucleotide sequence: TGTGCCAGCAGCTACCGGACAGGGGCGGGCACTGAAGCTTTCTTT.

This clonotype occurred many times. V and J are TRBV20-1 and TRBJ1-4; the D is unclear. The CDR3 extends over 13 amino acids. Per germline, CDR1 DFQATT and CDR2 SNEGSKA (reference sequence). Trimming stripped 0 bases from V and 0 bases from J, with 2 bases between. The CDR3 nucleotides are TGCAGTGCTAGAGATGCAACTAATGAAAAACTGTTTTTT. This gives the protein CSARDATNEKLFF.

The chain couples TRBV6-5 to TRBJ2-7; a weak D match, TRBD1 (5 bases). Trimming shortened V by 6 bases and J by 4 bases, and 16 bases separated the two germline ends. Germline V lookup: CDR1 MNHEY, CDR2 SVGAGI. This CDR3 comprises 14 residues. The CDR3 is CASSPRQSRYEQYV. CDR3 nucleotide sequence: TGTGCCAGCAGCCCCAGACAGAGTAGGTACGAGCAGTACGTC.

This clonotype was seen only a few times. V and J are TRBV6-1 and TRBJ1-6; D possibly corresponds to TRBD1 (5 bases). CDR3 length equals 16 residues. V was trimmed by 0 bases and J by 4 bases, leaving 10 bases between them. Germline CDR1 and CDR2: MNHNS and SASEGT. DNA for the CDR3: TGTGCCAGCAGTGAAGCGGCAGGGATTTATAATTCACCCCTCCACTTT. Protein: CASSEAAGIYNSPLHF.

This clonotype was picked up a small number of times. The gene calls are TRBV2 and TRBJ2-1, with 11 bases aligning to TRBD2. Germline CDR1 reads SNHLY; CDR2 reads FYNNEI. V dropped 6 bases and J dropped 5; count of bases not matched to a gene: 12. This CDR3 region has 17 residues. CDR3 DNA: TGTGCCAGCAGGCGACTAGCGGGGTCCCGTGGTGACAATGAGCAGTTCTTC. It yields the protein CASRRLAGSRGDNEQFF.

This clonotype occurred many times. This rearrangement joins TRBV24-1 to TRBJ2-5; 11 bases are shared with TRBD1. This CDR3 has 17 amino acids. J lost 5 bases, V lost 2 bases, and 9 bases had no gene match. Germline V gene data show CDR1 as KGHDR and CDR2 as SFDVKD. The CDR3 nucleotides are TGTGCCACCAGTGATTCCCGGGACAGGGGGACGAAGGAGACCCAGTACTTC. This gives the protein CATSDSRDRGTKETQYF.

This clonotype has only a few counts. In DNA form, the CDR3 reads TGCAGTGCTATGGGGGTGACAGGGGGTCGAATATACGAGCAGTACTTC. It encodes CSAMGVTGGRIYEQYF. The chain uses TRBV20-1 and TRBJ2-7, with TRBD1 matching 9 bases. The CDR3 has 16 amino acids. Germline V CDR1 and CDR2: DFQATT, SNEGSKA (reference sequence). Losses at the gene ends were 4 bases for V and 4 bases for J; bases not matched to a gene: 14.

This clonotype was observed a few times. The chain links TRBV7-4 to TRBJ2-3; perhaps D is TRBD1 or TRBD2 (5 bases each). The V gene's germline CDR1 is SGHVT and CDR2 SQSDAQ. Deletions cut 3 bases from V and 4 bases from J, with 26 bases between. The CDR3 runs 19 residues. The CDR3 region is CASSFSYGLGPRVADTQYF. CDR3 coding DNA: TGTGCCAGCAGCTTTTCATATGGTCTGGGACCCCGGGTTGCAGATACGCAGTATTTT. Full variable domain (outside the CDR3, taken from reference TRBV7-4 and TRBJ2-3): GAGVSQSPRYKVAKRGRDVALRCDSISGHVTLYWYRQTLGQGSEVLTYSQSDAQRDKSGRPSGRFSAERPERSVSTLKIQRTEQGDSAVYLCASSFSYGLGPRVADTQYFGPGTRLTVL.

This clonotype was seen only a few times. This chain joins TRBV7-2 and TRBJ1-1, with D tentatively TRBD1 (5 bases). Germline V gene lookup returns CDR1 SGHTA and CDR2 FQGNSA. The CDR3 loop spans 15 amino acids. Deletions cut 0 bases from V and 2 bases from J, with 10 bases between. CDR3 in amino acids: CASSLATGLNTEAFF. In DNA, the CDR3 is TGTGCCAGCAGCTTAGCAACAGGACTCAACACTGAAGCTTTCTTT.

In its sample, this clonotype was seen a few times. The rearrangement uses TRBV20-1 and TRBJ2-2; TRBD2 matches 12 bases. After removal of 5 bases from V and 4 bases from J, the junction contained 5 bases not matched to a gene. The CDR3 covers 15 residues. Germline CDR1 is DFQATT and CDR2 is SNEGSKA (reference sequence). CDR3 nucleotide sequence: TGCAGTGCTTCGCGACTAGCGGGGGTCACCGGGGAGCTGTTTTTT. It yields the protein CSASRLAGVTGELFF.

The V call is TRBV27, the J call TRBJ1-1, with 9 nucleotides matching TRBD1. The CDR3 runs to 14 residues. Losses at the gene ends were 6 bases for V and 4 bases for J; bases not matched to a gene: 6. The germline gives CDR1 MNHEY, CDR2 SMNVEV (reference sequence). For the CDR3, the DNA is TGTGCCAGCAGCCTGGGACAGGGAACCACTGAAGCTTTCTTT. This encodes CASSLGQGTTEAFF.

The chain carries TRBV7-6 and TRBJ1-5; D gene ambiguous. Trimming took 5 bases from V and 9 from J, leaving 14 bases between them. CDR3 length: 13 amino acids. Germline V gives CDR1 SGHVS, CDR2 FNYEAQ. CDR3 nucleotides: TGTGCCAGCAGCCCAACATCTGGATGGCCCCAGCATTTT. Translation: CASSPTSGWPQHF.

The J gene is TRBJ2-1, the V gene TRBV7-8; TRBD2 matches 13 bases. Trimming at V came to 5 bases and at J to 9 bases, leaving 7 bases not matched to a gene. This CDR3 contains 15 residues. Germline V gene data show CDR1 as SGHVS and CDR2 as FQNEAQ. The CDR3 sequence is CASSELAGGPVEQFF. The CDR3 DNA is TGTGCCAGCAGCGAACTAGCGGGGGGGCCGGTTGAGCAGTTCTTC.

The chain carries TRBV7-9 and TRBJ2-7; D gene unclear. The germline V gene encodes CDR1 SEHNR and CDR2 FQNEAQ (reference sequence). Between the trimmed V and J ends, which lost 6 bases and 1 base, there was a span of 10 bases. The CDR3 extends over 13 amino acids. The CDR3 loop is CASSQPESYEQYV. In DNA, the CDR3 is TGTGCCAGCAGTCAACCGGAATCCTACGAGCAGTACGTC.

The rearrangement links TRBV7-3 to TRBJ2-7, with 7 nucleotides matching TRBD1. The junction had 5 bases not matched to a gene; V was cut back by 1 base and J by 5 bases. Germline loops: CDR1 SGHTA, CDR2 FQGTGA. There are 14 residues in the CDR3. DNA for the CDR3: TGTGCCAGCAGCTTAAACAGGGGCGACGACGAGCAGTACTTC. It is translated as CASSLNRGDDEQYF.

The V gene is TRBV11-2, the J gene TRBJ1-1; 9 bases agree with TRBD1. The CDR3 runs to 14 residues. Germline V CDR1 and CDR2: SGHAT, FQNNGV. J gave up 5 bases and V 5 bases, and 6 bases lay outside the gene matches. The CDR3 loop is CASSLRQGETEAFF. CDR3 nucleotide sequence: TGTGCCAGCAGCCTCCGACAGGGGGAAACTGAAGCTTTCTTT.